This note documents a single T cell receptor (beta chain) sequence. Primers included in the PCR were 60 Vbeta and 13 Jbeta primers. The assay was immunoSEQ multiplex PCR, and TCRdb's table has in-frame clones only and misses some. The repertoire has about 82,000 clones, approximately 90% of them found once; the top ten carry 2.3%. This CDR3 spans 15 amino acids. The ends lost 4 bases at V and 5 bases at J; junction bases unmatched: 10. Germline CDR1 SGHDT, CDR2 YYEEEE. The source of the sample is a study of cytomegalovirus exposure and HLA in healthy donors. Sequencing input: PBMCs. The J gene is TRBJ2-7, the V gene TRBV5-6; 9 nucleotides line up with TRBD1. This TCR was sampled from a man between 18 and 29 years old in good health and CMV-seronegative. For the CDR3, the DNA is TGTGCCAGCAGCCCGCCGGGACAGGGTTCCAACGAGCAGTACTTC. Amino acid sequence: CASSPPGQGSNEQYF.